Listed here are 5 T cell receptor beta chains from one sample, sequenced in a study of blood T cells in healthy people across ages. For the second PCR, which ran for about 7 to 11 cycles, a sample-barcoded 5' primer and a J-beta primer mix were used. TCRdb re-derived calls from the 5' RACE reads in MiXCR, one entry per CDR3 protein. The sample has about 1.4 million distinct CDR3 sequences, around 59% seen once. The sequenced sample consisted of blood. These receptors were obtained from a man aged 18 to 29 in good health.

This chain uses TRBV19 with TRBJ2-1; TRBD2 aligns across 14 bases. Trimming took 7 bases from V and 6 from J; bases not matched to a gene: 17. Germline lookup yields CDR1 LNHDA and CDR2 SQIVND (reference sequence). This CDR3 has 19 residues. The CDR3 protein is CASTLRKTAGTSGSNEQFF. In DNA, the CDR3 is TGTGCCAGTACCTTGAGGAAGACAGCCGGGACTAGCGGGAGCAATGAGCAGTTCTTC.

The CDR3 DNA reads TGTGCCAGCAGCCGACTAGCGGGAGTCTACGAGCAGTACTTC. It is translated as CASSRLAGVYEQYF. This rearrangement joins TRBV6-5 to TRBJ2-5; 12 nucleotides agree with TRBD2. The end of the DNA fits TRBJ2-7 better, so the J call may be wrong. This CDR3 contains 14 residues. Germline assignment: CDR1 MNHEY and CDR2 SVGAGI.

The chain carries TRBV29-1 and TRBJ2-1; 9 nucleotides line up with TRBD1. V gave up 7 bases and J gave up 3 bases; unmatched junction bases: 4. Looked up from germline, CDR1 is SQVTM and CDR2 is ANQGSEA. CDR3 length: 13 amino acids. Here the CDR3 reads CSGGQGFYNEQFF. The CDR3 coding sequence is TGCAGCGGGGGACAGGGATTCTACAATGAGCAGTTCTTC.

The CDR3 region is CSVVGSRQGSTDTQYF. The CDR3 nucleotides are TGCAGCGTTGTGGGCTCCAGACAGGGCAGCACAGATACGCAGTATTTT. The V gene is TRBV29-1, the J gene TRBJ2-3, with 7 bases that match TRBD1. Germline CDR1 SQVTM, CDR2 ANQGSEA. The V segment lost 4 bases and the J segment 0 bases; nucleotides outside the gene matches: 10. CDR3 length: 16 residues.

The rearrangement links TRBV4-1 to TRBJ1-1; D unclear. V gave up 0 bases and J gave up 4 bases, with 6 bases separating them. The CDR3 length is 13 residues. Germline CDR1 and CDR2: MGHRA and YSYEKL. CDR3 sequence reads: CASSQEGFTEAFF. For the CDR3, the DNA is TGCGCCAGCAGCCAAGAAGGGTTCACTGAAGCTTTCTTT.